Listed below are T cell receptor beta chains from one sample, sequenced in a study of shared clonotypes between healthy human individuals. Clones were read by immunoSEQ multiplex PCR, and TCRdb kept only the in-frame ones, dropping some. The profile shows about 500,000 clones, about 74% of them singletons. Sequencing was carried out using PBMCs. These receptors all come from a woman aged 40 to 50 in good health. Some clones in this sample may be carry-over from other donors' samples. Each CDR3 is given with its conserved first and last residue. The D gene is left open where the match is weak. Size is stated for part of the rows, as once, few or many counts, or as a class when the clone is expanded.

cdr3_length: 12; clone_size: -; j_call: TRBJ1-1; d_call: -; v_call: TRBV29-1; cdr3_aa: CSVGSSQGEAFF; cdr3_nt: TGCAGCGTTGGGTCGTCACAGGGTGAAGCTTTCTTT
cdr3_length: 13; clone_size: -; j_call: TRBJ2-7; d_call: -; v_call: TRBV30; cdr3_aa: CASSRGFSYEQYF; cdr3_nt: TGTGCCTCTAGCAGGGGTTTCTCCTACGAGCAGTACTTC
cdr3_length: 14; clone_size: -; j_call: TRBJ1-5; d_call: TRBD1; v_call: TRBV5-1; cdr3_aa: CASSWGTENQPQHF; cdr3_nt: TGCGCCAGCAGCTGGGGGACAGAGAATCAGCCCCAGCATTTT
cdr3_length: 13; clone_size: -; j_call: TRBJ2-1; d_call: TRBD2; v_call: TRBV5-1; cdr3_aa: CASSDETGTTQFF; cdr3_nt: TGCGCCAGCAGCGATGAAACCGGGACTACGCAGTTCTTC
cdr3_length: 15; clone_size: -; j_call: TRBJ2-1; d_call: -; v_call: TRBV4-1; cdr3_aa: CASSQVGGHNNEQFF; cdr3_nt: TGCGCCAGCAGCCAAGTAGGCGGGCATAACAATGAGCAGTTCTTC
cdr3_length: 18; clone_size: -; j_call: TRBJ2-7; d_call: TRBD2; v_call: TRBV7-8; cdr3_aa: CASSEGRLLAGVSYEQYF; cdr3_nt: TGTGCCAGCAGCGAAGGCCGACTTCTAGCGGGAGTTTCGTACGAGCAGTACTTC
cdr3_length: 15; clone_size: many; j_call: TRBJ2-7; d_call: -; v_call: TRBV4-1; cdr3_aa: CASSQPRVGSYEQYF; cdr3_nt: TGCGCCAGCAGCCAACCGCGGGTTGGCTCCTACGAGCAGTACTTC
cdr3_length: 15; clone_size: few; j_call: TRBJ1-6; d_call: TRBD1; v_call: TRBV5-1; cdr3_aa: CASSSGTGVNSPLHF; cdr3_nt: TGCGCCAGCAGCTCCGGGACAGGGGTTAATTCACCCCTCCACTTT
cdr3_length: 16; clone_size: -; j_call: TRBJ1-4; d_call: -; v_call: TRBV4-2; cdr3_aa: CASSQPTTGIDEKLFF; cdr3_nt: TGTGCCAGCAGCCAACCCACGACGGGGATTGATGAAAAACTGTTTTTT
cdr3_length: 18; clone_size: once; j_call: TRBJ2-1; d_call: TRBD2; v_call: TRBV7-8; cdr3_aa: CASRIGLAGSSSYNEQFF; cdr3_nt: TGTGCCAGCAGGATTGGACTAGCGGGGTCGAGCTCCTACAATGAGCAGTTCTTC
cdr3_length: 18; clone_size: -; j_call: TRBJ2-3; d_call: TRBD2; v_call: TRBV5-6; cdr3_aa: CASSRGLERGTSTDTQYF; cdr3_nt: TGTGCCAGCAGTCGTGGACTCGAGCGGGGAACTAGCACAGATACGCAGTATTTT
cdr3_length: 16; clone_size: -; j_call: TRBJ1-2; d_call: TRBD1; v_call: TRBV18; cdr3_aa: CASSPSQDRAGYGYTF; cdr3_nt: TGTGCCAGCTCACCATCCCAGGACAGGGCTGGGTATGGCTACACCTTC
cdr3_length: 15; clone_size: -; j_call: TRBJ1-1; d_call: -; v_call: TRBV27; cdr3_aa: CASTTVGGLNTEAFF; cdr3_nt: TGTGCCAGCACCACGGTTGGGGGACTTAACACTGAAGCTTTCTTT
cdr3_length: 13; clone_size: -; j_call: TRBJ1-3; d_call: -; v_call: TRBV2; cdr3_aa: CASSRTFGNTIYF; cdr3_nt: TGTGCCAGCAGCCGGACATTTGGAAACACCATATATTTT
cdr3_length: 14; clone_size: -; j_call: TRBJ2-1; d_call: TRBD1; v_call: TRBV19; cdr3_aa: CASSAGQGHNEQFF; cdr3_nt: TGTGCCAGTAGTGCGGGACAGGGCCACAATGAGCAGTTCTTC
cdr3_length: 17; clone_size: -; j_call: TRBJ1-1; d_call: -; v_call: TRBV27; cdr3_aa: CASSLFGSGRRNTEAFF; cdr3_nt: TGTGCCAGCAGTTTATTTGGTAGTGGAAGAAGGAACACTGAAGCTTTCTTT
cdr3_length: 13; clone_size: -; j_call: TRBJ1-2; d_call: -; v_call: TRBV28; cdr3_aa: CASSLGGGPGYTF; cdr3_nt: TGTGCCAGCAGTTTGGGGGGAGGCCCTGGCTACACCTTC
cdr3_length: 14; clone_size: -; j_call: TRBJ2-1; d_call: TRBD2; v_call: TRBV6-5; cdr3_aa: CASTLRGRHNEQFF; cdr3_nt: TGTGCCAGCACGTTGCGCGGGAGGCACAATGAGCAGTTCTTC
cdr3_length: 17; clone_size: -; j_call: TRBJ2-1; d_call: TRBD2; v_call: TRBV5-8; cdr3_aa: CASSFTTSYWSYNEQFF; cdr3_nt: TGTGCCAGCAGCTTTACGACTAGCTATTGGTCCTACAATGAGCAGTTCTTC
cdr3_length: 14; clone_size: few; j_call: TRBJ2-7; d_call: TRBD2; v_call: TRBV10-3; cdr3_aa: CAISESGLAYEQYF; cdr3_nt: TGTGCCATCAGTGAGTCGGGACTAGCCTACGAGCAGTACTTC
cdr3_length: 15; clone_size: -; j_call: TRBJ2-4; d_call: -; v_call: TRBV27; cdr3_aa: CASTLPQPAKNIQYF; cdr3_nt: TGTGCCAGCACACTGCCCCAGCCAGCCAAAAACATTCAGTACTTC
cdr3_length: 14; clone_size: -; j_call: TRBJ1-1; d_call: TRBD1; v_call: TRBV6-1; cdr3_aa: CATTPTGKNTEAFF; cdr3_nt: TGTGCCACCACGCCGACAGGGAAGAACACTGAAGCTTTCTTT
cdr3_length: 13; clone_size: -; j_call: TRBJ1-1; d_call: -; v_call: TRBV18; cdr3_aa: CASSPLGLAEAFF; cdr3_nt: TGTGCCAGCTCACCTCTCGGGCTGGCTGAAGCTTTCTTT
cdr3_length: 13; clone_size: -; j_call: TRBJ2-7; d_call: -; v_call: TRBV9; cdr3_aa: CASSPREFYEQCF; cdr3_nt: TGTGCCAGCAGCCCCCGGGAGTTTTACGAGCAGTGCTTC
cdr3_length: 14; clone_size: -; j_call: TRBJ2-3; d_call: TRBD2; v_call: TRBV2; cdr3_aa: CAGGLAGVTDTQYF; cdr3_nt: TGTGCCGGCGGACTAGCGGGAGTCACAGATACGCAGTATTTT
cdr3_length: 14; clone_size: -; j_call: TRBJ1-4; d_call: TRBD1; v_call: TRBV28; cdr3_aa: CASITGGLDEKLFF; cdr3_nt: TGTGCCAGCATCACAGGGGGTTTGGATGAAAAACTGTTTTTT
cdr3_length: 15; clone_size: -; j_call: TRBJ2-7; d_call: TRBD1; v_call: TRBV19; cdr3_aa: CASSPDRALPYEQYF; cdr3_nt: TGTGCCAGTAGCCCGGACAGGGCGCTCCCCTACGAGCAGTACTTC
cdr3_length: 12; clone_size: -; j_call: TRBJ2-7; d_call: -; v_call: TRBV2; cdr3_aa: CASSVLGGEQYF; cdr3_nt: TGTGCCAGCAGCGTCCTAGGGGGCGAGCAGTACTTC
cdr3_length: 14; clone_size: once; j_call: TRBJ2-1; d_call: -; v_call: TRBV6-1; cdr3_aa: CASSVQASGNEQFF; cdr3_nt: TGTGCCAGCAGTGTTCAGGCCTCGGGGAATGAGCAGTTCTTC